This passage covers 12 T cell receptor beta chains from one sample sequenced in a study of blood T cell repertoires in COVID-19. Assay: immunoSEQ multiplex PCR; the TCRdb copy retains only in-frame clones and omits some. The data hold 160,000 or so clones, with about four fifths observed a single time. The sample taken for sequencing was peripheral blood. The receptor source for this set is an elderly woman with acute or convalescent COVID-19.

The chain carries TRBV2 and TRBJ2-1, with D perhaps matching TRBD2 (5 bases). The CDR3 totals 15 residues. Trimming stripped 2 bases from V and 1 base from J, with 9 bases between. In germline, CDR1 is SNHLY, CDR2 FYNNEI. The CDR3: CASSENSGSYNEQFF. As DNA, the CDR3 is TGTGCCAGCAGTGAAAACAGCGGATCCTACAATGAGCAGTTCTTC.

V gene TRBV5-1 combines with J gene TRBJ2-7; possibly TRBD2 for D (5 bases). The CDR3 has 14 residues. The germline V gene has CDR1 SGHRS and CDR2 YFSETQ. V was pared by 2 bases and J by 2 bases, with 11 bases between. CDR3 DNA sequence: TGCGCCAGCAGCTTAAACACGCGGGCCTACGAGCAGTACTTC. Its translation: CASSLNTRAYEQYF.

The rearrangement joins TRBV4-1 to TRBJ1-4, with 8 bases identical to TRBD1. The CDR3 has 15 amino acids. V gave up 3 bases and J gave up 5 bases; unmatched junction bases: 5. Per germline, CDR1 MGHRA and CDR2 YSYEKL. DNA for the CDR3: TGCGCCAGCAGCCAGTCCGGGACAGGAAATGAAAAACTGTTTTTT. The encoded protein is CASSQSGTGNEKLFF.

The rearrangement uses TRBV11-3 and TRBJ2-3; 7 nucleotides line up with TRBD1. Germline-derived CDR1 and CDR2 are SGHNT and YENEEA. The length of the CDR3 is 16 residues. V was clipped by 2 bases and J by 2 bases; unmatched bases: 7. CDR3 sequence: CASSLNRGFSTDTQYF. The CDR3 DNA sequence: TGTGCCAGCAGCTTAAACAGGGGATTTTCCACAGATACGCAGTATTTT.

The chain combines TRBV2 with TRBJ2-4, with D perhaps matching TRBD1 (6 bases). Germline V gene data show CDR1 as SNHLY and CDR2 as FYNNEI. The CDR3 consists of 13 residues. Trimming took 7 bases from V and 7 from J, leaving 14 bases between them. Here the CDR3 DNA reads TGTGCCAGCAAGAGTCAGGGGCGCAACATTCAGTACTTC. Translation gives CASKSQGRNIQYF.

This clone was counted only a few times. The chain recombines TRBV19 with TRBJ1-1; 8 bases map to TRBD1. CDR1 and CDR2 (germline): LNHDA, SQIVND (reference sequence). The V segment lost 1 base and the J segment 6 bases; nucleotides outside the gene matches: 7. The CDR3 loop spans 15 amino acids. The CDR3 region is CASSIGTGWKAEAFF. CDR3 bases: TGTGCCAGTAGTATAGGGACAGGGTGGAAGGCTGAAGCTTTCTTT. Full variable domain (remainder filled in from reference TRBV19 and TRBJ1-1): DGGITQSPKYLFRKEGQNVTLSCEQNLNHDAMYWYRQDPGQGLRLIYYSQIVNDFQKGDIAEGYSVSREKKESFPLTVTSAQKNPTAFYLCASSIGTGWKAEAFFGQGTRLTVV.

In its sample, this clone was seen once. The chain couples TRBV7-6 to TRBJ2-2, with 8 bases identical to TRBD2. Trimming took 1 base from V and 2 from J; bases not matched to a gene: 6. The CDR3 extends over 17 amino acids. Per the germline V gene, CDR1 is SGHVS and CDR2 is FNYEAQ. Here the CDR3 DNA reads TGTGCCAGCAGCTTAGTAAGCGGGAGCCTCAACACCGGGGAGCTGTTTTTT. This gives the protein CASSLVSGSLNTGELFF.

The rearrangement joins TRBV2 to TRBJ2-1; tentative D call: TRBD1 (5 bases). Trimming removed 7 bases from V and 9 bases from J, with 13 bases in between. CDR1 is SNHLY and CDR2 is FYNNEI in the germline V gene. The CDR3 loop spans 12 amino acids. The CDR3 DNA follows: TGTGCCAGCAAGGGGCTAGATGGTGAGCAGTTCTTC. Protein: CASKGLDGEQFF.

The CDR3, as DNA: TGTGCCAGCAGTTTAGACAGTCTCGGTGGCTACACCTTC. The encoded protein is CASSLDSLGGYTF. V is TRBV12-3 or TRBV12-4 and J is TRBJ1-2; D gene uncertain. Trimming shortened V by 1 base and J by 7 bases, and 10 bases separated the two germline ends. CDR3 length: 13 residues.

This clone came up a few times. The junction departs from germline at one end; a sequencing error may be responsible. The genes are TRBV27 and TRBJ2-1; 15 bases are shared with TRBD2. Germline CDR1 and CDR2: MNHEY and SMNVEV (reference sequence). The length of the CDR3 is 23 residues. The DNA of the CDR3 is TGTGCCAGCAGTTTATGGCCCCTCGGGGCGGGACTAGCGGGAGGATTTTCCTTCAATGAGCAGTTCTTC. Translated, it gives CASSLWPLGAGLAGGFSFNEQFF.

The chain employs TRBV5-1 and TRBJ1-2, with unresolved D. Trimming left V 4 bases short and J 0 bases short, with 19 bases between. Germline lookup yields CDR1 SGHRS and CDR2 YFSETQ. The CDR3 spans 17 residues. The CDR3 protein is CASSPGPAGSTNYGYTF. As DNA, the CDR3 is TGCGCCAGCAGCCCTGGACCCGCGGGCAGCACTAACTATGGCTACACCTTC.

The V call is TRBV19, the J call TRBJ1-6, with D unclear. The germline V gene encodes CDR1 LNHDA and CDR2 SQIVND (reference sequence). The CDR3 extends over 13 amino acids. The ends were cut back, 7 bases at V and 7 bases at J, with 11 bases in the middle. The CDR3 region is CASTEARNSPLHF. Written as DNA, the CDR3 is TGTGCCAGTACTGAAGCGAGGAATTCACCCCTCCACTTT.